This T cell receptor beta chain derives from a study of blood T cell repertoires in COVID-19. Study-wide background: Italy, Spain and the United States were the sources of the convalescent and acute COVID-19 samples. The cDNA or gDNA used as material had been derived from T cells, B-cell-depleted T cells, or PBMCs.

The germline CDR1 and CDR2 sequences are PRHDT and FYEKMQ (reference sequence). The CDR3 sequence is 16 residues long. V lost 6 bases and J lost 0, with 17 bases in between. In the original analysis: How many nucleated cells were present was estimated from reference gene primer amplification. Sequenced by immunoSEQ multiplex PCR; TCRdb stores in-frame clones only, minus some. From that table come the V and J calls and clone size; the DNA was used to work out D and trimming. The sample records about 79,000 clones, roughly 91% being singletons. Source material: peripheral blood. The chain is built from TRBV13 and TRBJ1-1, with D possibly matching TRBD1 (5 bases). This receptor was identified in a man aged 70 or older with active or convalescent COVID-19. The CDR3 loop is CASRSTQGKVNTEAFF. Here the CDR3 DNA reads TGTGCCAGCAGATCTACCCAGGGTAAGGTGAACACTGAAGCTTTCTTT.